The clone carrying this TCR beta chain has a count of ten or more. Its antigen is currently unknown. Each CDR3 protein is one row after TCRdb ran MiXCR on the reads. The table lists 290,000 or so distinct CDR3 sequences, roughly 9.3% of them singletons. The sample is drawn from a study of T cell repertoires in cytomegalovirus infection. Study-wide background: From public TCR beta signatures came an indication of both CMV infection and matching HLA type.

Unmatched junction bases numbered 11, after V lost 5 bases and J lost 2 bases. The CDR3 consists of 17 residues. Looked up from germline, CDR1 is MDHEN and CDR2 is SYDVKM. General study findings and limits: The ex vivo response was dominated by HLA-C-restricted CMV-specific TCR beta clonotypes. Carriage of CMV together with the relevant HLA was identifiable through cumulative public TCR beta family frequency.

This clonotype was obtained from a human donor in good health (CMV status not recorded). Some clones in this sample may be carry-over from other donors' samples. The rearrangement links TRBV28 to TRBJ2-1, with TRBD1 matching over 8 bases. Sample: PBMCs. The CDR3, as DNA: TGTGCCAGCAGTCCCCTCGGACAGGGTGGAACCTACAATGAGCAGTTCTTC. This gives the protein CASSPLGQGGTYNEQFF.